Each of the 17 T cell receptor beta chains below was sequenced from the same sample in a study of long-term antiretroviral therapy in people with HIV (dated by TCRdb to about 2022). The immunoSEQ hsTCRB v3.0 assay was used at survey level resolution to sequence the TRB variable region. Not all clones reach the TCRdb copy of this immuneACCESS table, which keeps in-frame sequences only. Checked studies attribute under half of the gap to unresolved V genes and leave the rest unexplained. Recorded for this sample are tens of thousands of clones; 84% of them occurred a single time. The top ten clonotypes cover 18% of the sample. The sequencing here drew on unsorted PBMCs, taken 0.5 years before starting antiretroviral therapy. The receptors shown here come from a man aged 35 to 55 with HIV.

The V gene is TRBV27, the J gene TRBJ1-2; 7 nucleotides align to TRBD1. The CDR3 is made up of 14 amino acids. Germline V gene lookup returns CDR1 MNHEY and CDR2 SMNVEV (reference sequence). With 6 bases clipped from V and 8 bases from J, the junction kept 12 bases outside the gene matches. CDR3 nucleotides: TGTGCCAGCAGCTCTATGACAGGGCCCGTCGGCTACACCTTC. This codes for CASSSMTGPVGYTF.

V and J are TRBV4-2 and TRBJ1-4; a weak D match, TRBD1 (6 bases). Per germline, CDR1 LGHNA and CDR2 YNFKEQ. The CDR3 spans 16 residues. Trimming removed 1 base from V and 2 bases from J, with 11 bases in between. For the CDR3, the DNA is TGTGCCAGCAGCCAAGGAACAGGGAACACTAATGAAAAACTGTTTTTT. This sequence encodes CASSQGTGNTNEKLFF.

The chain links TRBV18 to TRBJ1-4, with D perhaps matching TRBD1 (6 bases). This CDR3 contains 15 residues. Per germline, CDR1 KGHSH and CDR2 LQKENI. Deletions cut 2 bases from V and 1 base from J, with 8 bases between. This CDR3 reads CASSPKQGTNEKLFF. CDR3 bases: TGTGCCAGCTCACCAAAACAGGGAACTAATGAAAAACTGTTTTTT.

This clone has only one observation. The conserved closing phenylalanine or tryptophan is absent in this CDR3, likely reflecting a read error. The genes are TRBV7-9 and TRBJ2-7; no firm D call. Germline CDR1 and CDR2: SEHNR and FQNEAQ (reference sequence). This CDR3 has 13 residues. Deletions cut 3 bases from V and 1 base from J, with 7 bases between. CDR3: CASSLDESYEQYS. The CDR3 nucleotides read TGTGCCAGCAGCTTGGACGAGTCCTACGAGCAGTACTCC.

J is TRBJ1-5 and V is TRBV5-1; D gene uncertain. CDR3 length: 13 amino acids. V lost 4 bases to trimming and J lost 7 bases, with 12 bases between them. Germline V gene sequence: CDR1 SGHRS, CDR2 YFSETQ. The CDR3 DNA is TGCGCCAGCAGCCCCGGCCCATCACAGCCCCAGCATTTT. This sequence encodes CASSPGPSQPQHF.

This clone turned up a few times. This chain joins TRBV28 and TRBJ2-7; D is possibly TRBD1 (7 bases). V gave up 4 bases and J gave up 0 bases, with 22 bases separating them. The CDR3 is 18 residues long. CDR1 and CDR2 from the germline V gene are MDHEN and SYDVKM. This CDR3 is CASSSPGASGGLSYEQYF. In nucleotides, the CDR3 is TGTGCCAGCAGTTCCCCAGGGGCCTCAGGGGGGCTCTCCTACGAGCAGTACTTC.

The chain recombines TRBV5-1 with TRBJ2-7; TRBD2 is a possible D gene (7 bases). Trimming took 4 bases from V and 1 from J, leaving 21 bases between them. This CDR3 has 17 residues. The germline CDR1 and CDR2 sequences are SGHRS and YFSETQ. CDR3 DNA sequence: TGCGCCAGCAGCCCAAAGGGGGGGGTAGAGGTTTCCTACGAGCAGTACTTC. Residues: CASSPKGGVEVSYEQYF.

The CDR3 DNA sequence: TGTGCCAGCAGCTTAGGGCAGGGCCGCAATCAGCCCCAGCATTTT. Amino acid sequence: CASSLGQGRNQPQHF. The genes are TRBV7-2 and TRBJ1-5; a possible D gene is TRBD1 (5 bases). This CDR3 contains 15 residues. The germline gives CDR1 SGHTA, CDR2 FQGNSA. The V gene lost 1 base and the J gene lost 2 bases, with 9 bases spanning the gap.

The chain employs TRBV29-1 and TRBJ1-1, with 10 nucleotides matching TRBD1. The CDR3 is 12 residues long. Germline V CDR1 and CDR2: SQVTM, ANQGSEA. Trimming cost V 7 bases and J 5 bases; bases outside gene matches: 4. The CDR3 region is CSGTGGGTEAFF. CDR3 nucleotide sequence: TGCAGCGGGACAGGGGGAGGGACTGAAGCTTTCTTT. Filled out from reference TRBV29-1 and TRBJ1-1, the complete variable domain reads SAVISQKPSRDICQRGTSLTIQCQVDSQVTMMFWYRQQPGQSLTLIATANQGSEATYESGFVIDKFPISRPNLTFSTLTVSNMSPEDSSIYLCSGTGGGTEAFFGQGTRLTVV.

By share, this clone ranks as medium-sized (0.01 to 0.1%). J is TRBJ1-4 and V is TRBV13; unclear D gene. The germline V gene encodes CDR1 PRHDT and CDR2 FYEKMQ (reference sequence). CDR3 length: 14 residues. The ends were cut back, 2 bases at V and 4 bases at J, with 8 bases in the middle. The chain's CDR3 is CASSLRQDNEKLFF. The CDR3 DNA reads as TGTGCCAGCAGCTTAAGGCAGGATAATGAAAAACTGTTTTTT.

This chain connects TRBV5-6 to TRBJ2-7; 8 nucleotides align to TRBD1. Trimming took 4 bases from V and 4 from J; bases not matched to a gene: 7. The CDR3 is 14 amino acids. Germline lookup yields CDR1 SGHDT and CDR2 YYEEEE. In nucleotides, the CDR3 is TGTGCCAGCAGCACGTCCCAGGGGGCATACGAGCAGTACTTC. Amino acids: CASSTSQGAYEQYF. Combining the CDR3 with reference TRBV5-6 and TRBJ2-7 gives the whole variable domain DAGVTQSPTHLIKTRGQQVTLRCSPKSGHDTVSWYQQALGQGPQFIFQYYEEEERQRGNFPDRFSGHQFPNYSSELNVNALLLGDSALYLCASSTSQGAYEQYFGPGTRLTVT.

The V gene is TRBV7-9, the J gene TRBJ1-1; D is ambiguous. The V end was cut by 5 bases, the J end by 0 bases, with 7 bases between. The CDR3 totals 13 residues. Per the germline V gene, CDR1 is SEHNR and CDR2 is FQNEAQ (reference sequence). CDR3 in amino acids: CASSDEVNTEAFF. As DNA, the CDR3 is TGTGCCAGCAGCGACGAGGTGAACACTGAAGCTTTCTTT.

The rearrangement uses TRBV7-3 and TRBJ1-1; 10 nucleotides agree with TRBD1. The CDR3 runs to 15 residues. J gave up 4 bases and V 3 bases, and 5 bases lay outside the gene matches. Germline-derived CDR1 and CDR2 are SGHTA and FQGTGA. The CDR3, as DNA: TGTGCCAGCAGCTTGGGACAGGGGACGATCACTGAAGCTTTCTTT. It yields the protein CASSLGQGTITEAFF.

The V call is TRBV4-1, the J call TRBJ1-1; D gene uncertain. Trimming shortened V by 1 base and J by 1 base, and 7 bases separated the two germline ends. There are 14 residues in the CDR3. CDR1 and CDR2 (germline): MGHRA, YSYEKL. The CDR3 DNA is TGCGCCAGCAGCCAAGTTTCCCAGAACACTGAAGCTTTCTTT. It encodes CASSQVSQNTEAFF.

The DNA of the CDR3 is TGCGCCAGCAGCTTGGTTCAGGGAAACTATGGCTACACCTTC. It encodes CASSLVQGNYGYTF. V is TRBV5-1 and J is TRBJ1-2, with a weak D call TRBD1 (5 bases). The CDR3 runs 14 residues. Deletions cut 0 bases from V and 2 bases from J, with 8 bases between. From germline, CDR1 is SGHRS and CDR2 YFSETQ.

The CDR3 here is CSYFPFSGTDTQYF. DNA for the CDR3: TGCAGCTACTTCCCCTTCTCTGGGACAGATACGCAGTATTTT. The chain couples TRBV29-1 to TRBJ2-3, with D hard to call. With 8 bases removed from V and 3 bases from J, the gap between germline ends came to 18 bases. Germline CDR1 is SQVTM and CDR2 is ANQGSEA. The CDR3 extends over 14 amino acids.

The CDR3 sequence is CASSQGSTPALAGDSYNEQFF. The CDR3 DNA follows: TGCGCCAGCAGCCAAGGGTCAACGCCCGCCTTGGCGGGGGACTCCTACAATGAGCAGTTCTTC. The rearrangement joins TRBV4-3 to TRBJ2-1, with 7 bases identical to TRBD2. The germline CDR1 and CDR2 sequences are LGHNA and YSLEER. CDR3 length: 21 amino acids. Trimming cost V 1 base and J 0 bases; bases outside gene matches: 18.